This T cell receptor beta chain emerged from a study of Ad26.COV2.S vaccination and SARS-CoV-2 variants. As for the study in general: The COV1001 Ad26.COV2.S trial arm included the donor.

CDR1 is PRHDT, CDR2 FYEKMQ, per germline (reference sequence). The CDR3 length is 15 residues. V was trimmed by 6 bases and J by 2 bases, leaving 14 bases between them. Study-level results: Compared with placebo recipients, vaccine recipients had higher spike-specific TCR breadth.

Clones were read by immunoSEQ multiplex PCR, and TCRdb kept only the in-frame ones, dropping some. The repertoire includes about 350,000 clones, roughly 91% of them detected once, and around 5% sits in the top ten. Treatment in this sample: some 20 received Ad26.COV2.S at low or high dose, single or two shots; roughly five received placebo; per-sample allocation not given. Day 63 following the first vaccine or placebo injection was when the samples were taken. Aged 18-55 years, donor was enrolled in Boston in about 2020. On this clone itself: Its specificity is not known.

The material sequenced was peripheral blood, taken in a trial of Ad26.COV2.S vaccine versus placebo. The source is a person aged 18-60 years who received the Ad26.COV2.S COVID-19 vaccine or a placebo. The chain couples TRBV13 to TRBJ2-1; D is perhaps TRBD1 (6 bases). The CDR3 nucleotides read TGTGCCAGCAGTTTCAGGGGAAGCACCTACAATGAGCAGTTCTTC. This gives the protein CASSFRGSTYNEQFF.